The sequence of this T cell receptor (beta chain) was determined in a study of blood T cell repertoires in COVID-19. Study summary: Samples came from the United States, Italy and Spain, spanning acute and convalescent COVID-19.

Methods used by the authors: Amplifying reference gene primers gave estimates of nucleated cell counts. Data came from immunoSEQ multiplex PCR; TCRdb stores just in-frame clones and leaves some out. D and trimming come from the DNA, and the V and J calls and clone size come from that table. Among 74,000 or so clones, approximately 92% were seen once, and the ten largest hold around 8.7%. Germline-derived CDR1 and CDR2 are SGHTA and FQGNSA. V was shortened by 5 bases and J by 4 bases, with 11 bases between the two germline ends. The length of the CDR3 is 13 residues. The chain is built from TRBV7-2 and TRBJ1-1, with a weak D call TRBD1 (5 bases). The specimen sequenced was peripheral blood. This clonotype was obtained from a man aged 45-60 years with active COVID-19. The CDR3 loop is CASSRDRTTEAFF. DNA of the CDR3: TGTGCCAGCAGCCGCGACAGAACCACTGAAGCTTTCTTT.